Following are 3 T cell receptor beta chains from one sample sequenced in a study of T cells in localized non-small cell lung cancer. Sequenced by immunoSEQ multiplex PCR; TCRdb stores in-frame clones only, minus some. The sample has under 55,000 clones; 91% are singletons. The sample in question was PBMCs, obtained before any cancer treatment. These receptors all come from a woman aged 35-75 years with stage II lung adenocarcinoma.

The chain couples TRBV10-3 to TRBJ2-1, with a tentative D call TRBD2 (5 bases). The germline CDR1 and CDR2 sequences are ENHRY and SYGVKD. Between the trimmed V and J ends, which lost 4 bases and 6 bases, there was a span of 19 bases. The CDR3 is made up of 16 amino acids. DNA for the CDR3: TGTGCCATCAGTGGTCCTATTGAGGGAGCGCTCAATGAGCAGTTCTTC. This translates into CAISGPIEGALNEQFF.

This chain joins TRBV18 and TRBJ1-2; no reliable D call. The CDR3 contains 15 residues. CDR1 and CDR2 from the germline V gene are KGHSH and LQKENI. Trimming took 1 base from V and 8 from J, leaving 17 bases between them. CDR3 in DNA: TGTGCCAGCTCACCACTTGACGTCCTTTCTGACGGCTACACCTTC. This translates into CASSPLDVLSDGYTF.

The chain recombines TRBV19 with TRBJ1-5; TRBD1 is a possible D gene (5 bases). Looked up from germline, CDR1 is LNHDA and CDR2 is SQIVND (reference sequence). This CDR3 region has 13 residues. The germline V and J ends were trimmed by 6 bases and 5 bases, with 11 bases remaining between them. The DNA for the CDR3 is TGTGCCAGTAGGATACAGGAGGATCAGCCCCAGCATTTT. Translating it yields CASRIQEDQPQHF.